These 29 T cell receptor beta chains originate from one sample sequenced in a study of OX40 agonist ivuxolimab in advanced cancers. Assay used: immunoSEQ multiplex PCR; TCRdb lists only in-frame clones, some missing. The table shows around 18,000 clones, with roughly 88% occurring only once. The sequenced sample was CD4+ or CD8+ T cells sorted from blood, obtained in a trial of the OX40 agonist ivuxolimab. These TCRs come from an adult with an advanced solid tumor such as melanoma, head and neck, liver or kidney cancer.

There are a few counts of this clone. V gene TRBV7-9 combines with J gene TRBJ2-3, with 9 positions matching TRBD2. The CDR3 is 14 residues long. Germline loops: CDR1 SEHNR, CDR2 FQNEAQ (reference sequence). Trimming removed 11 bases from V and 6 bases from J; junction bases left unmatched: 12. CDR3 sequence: CASIGGRAPDTQYF. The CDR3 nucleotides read TGTGCCTCGATAGGCGGGAGGGCCCCTGATACGCAGTATTTT.

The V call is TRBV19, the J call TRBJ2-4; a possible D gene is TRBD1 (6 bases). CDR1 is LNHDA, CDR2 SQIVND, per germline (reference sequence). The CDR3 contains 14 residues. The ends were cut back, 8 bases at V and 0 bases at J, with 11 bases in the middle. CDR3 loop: CASGGQLAKNIQYF. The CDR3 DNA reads TGTGCCAGTGGGGGACAACTAGCCAAAAACATTCAGTACTTC.

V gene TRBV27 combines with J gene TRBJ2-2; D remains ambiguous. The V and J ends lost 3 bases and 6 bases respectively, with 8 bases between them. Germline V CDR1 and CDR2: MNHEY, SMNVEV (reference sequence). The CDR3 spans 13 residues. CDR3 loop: CASSFLYPGELFF. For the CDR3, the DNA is TGTGCCAGCAGTTTTCTGTACCCCGGGGAGCTGTTTTTT.

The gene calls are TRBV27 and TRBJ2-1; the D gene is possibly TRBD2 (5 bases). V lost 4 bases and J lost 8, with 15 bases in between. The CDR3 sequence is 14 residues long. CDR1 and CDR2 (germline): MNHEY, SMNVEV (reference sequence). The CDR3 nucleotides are TGTGCCAGCAGTTATTCGGGATCCATGGATGAGCAGTTCTTC. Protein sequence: CASSYSGSMDEQFF.

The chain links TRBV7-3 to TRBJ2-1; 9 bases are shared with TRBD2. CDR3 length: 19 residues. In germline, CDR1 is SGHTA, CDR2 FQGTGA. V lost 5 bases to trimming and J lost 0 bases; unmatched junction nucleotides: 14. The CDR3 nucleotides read TGTGCCAGCAGCCCCCACGGGGGTAGCGGGGGAAGCTCCTACAATGAGCAGTTCTTC. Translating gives CASSPHGGSGGSSYNEQFF.

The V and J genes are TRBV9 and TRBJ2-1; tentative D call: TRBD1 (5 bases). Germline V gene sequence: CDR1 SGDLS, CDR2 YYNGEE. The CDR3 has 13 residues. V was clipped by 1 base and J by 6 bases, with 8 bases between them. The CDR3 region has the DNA TGTGCCAGCAGCGTATATGGGGCCAATGAGCAGTTCTTC. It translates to CASSVYGANEQFF.

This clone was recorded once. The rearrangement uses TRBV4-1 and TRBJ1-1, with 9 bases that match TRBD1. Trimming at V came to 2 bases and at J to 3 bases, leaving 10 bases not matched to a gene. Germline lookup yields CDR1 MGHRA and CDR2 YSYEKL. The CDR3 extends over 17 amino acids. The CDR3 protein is CASSQLVNRGLDTEAFF. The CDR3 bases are TGCGCCAGCAGCCAATTGGTGAACAGGGGGCTTGACACTGAAGCTTTCTTT.

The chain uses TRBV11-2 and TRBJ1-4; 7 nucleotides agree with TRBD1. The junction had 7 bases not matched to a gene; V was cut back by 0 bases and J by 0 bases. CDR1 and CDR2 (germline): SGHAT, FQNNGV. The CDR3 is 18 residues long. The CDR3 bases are TGTGCCAGCAGCTTAGAGGACAGGTCGGTTGCAACTAATGAAAAACTGTTTTTT. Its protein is CASSLEDRSVATNEKLFF.

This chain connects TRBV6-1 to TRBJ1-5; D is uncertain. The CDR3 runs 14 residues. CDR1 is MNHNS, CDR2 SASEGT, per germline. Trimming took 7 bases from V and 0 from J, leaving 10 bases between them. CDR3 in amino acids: CASTGEYSNQPQHF. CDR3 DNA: TGTGCCAGCACAGGAGAATATAGCAATCAGCCCCAGCATTTT.

The DNA for the CDR3 is TGTGCCAGCAGTTACTCGGGGGTACAAGAGACCCAGTACTTC. It translates to CASSYSGVQETQYF. The V and J genes are TRBV6-5 and TRBJ2-5; the D call may be TRBD1 or TRBD2 (5 bases each). The length of the CDR3 is 14 residues. The germline V gene has CDR1 MNHEY and CDR2 SVGAGI. The V gene lost 0 bases and the J gene lost 2 bases, with 7 bases spanning the gap.

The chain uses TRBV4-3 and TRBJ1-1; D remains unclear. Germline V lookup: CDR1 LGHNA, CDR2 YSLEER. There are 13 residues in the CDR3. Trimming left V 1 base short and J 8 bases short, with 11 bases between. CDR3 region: CASSQAWQEEAFF. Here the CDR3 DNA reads TGCGCCAGCAGCCAAGCCTGGCAGGAGGAAGCTTTCTTT.

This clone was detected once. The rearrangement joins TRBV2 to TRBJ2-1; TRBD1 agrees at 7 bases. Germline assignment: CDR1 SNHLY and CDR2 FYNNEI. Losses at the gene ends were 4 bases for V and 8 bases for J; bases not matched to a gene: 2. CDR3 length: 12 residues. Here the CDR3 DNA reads TGTGCCAGCAGTGGAACAGGGGATGAGCAGTTCTTC. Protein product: CASSGTGDEQFF.

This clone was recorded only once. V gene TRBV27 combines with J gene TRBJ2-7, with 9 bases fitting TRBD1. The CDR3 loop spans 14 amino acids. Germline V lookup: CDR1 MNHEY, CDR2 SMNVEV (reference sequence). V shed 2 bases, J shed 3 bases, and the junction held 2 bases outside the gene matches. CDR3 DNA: TGTGCCAGCAGTTTACAGGACAGGGGCTACGAGCAGTACTTC. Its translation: CASSLQDRGYEQYF.

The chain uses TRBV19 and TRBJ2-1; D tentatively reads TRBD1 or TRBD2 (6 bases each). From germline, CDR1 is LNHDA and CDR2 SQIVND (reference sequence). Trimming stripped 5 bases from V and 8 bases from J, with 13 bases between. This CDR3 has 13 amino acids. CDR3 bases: TGTGCCAGTAGTTTGTTGGGGGGCGATGAGCAGTTCTTC. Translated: CASSLLGGDEQFF. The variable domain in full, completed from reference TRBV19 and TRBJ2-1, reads DGGITQSPKYLFRKEGQNVTLSCEQNLNHDAMYWYRQDPGQGLRLIYYSQIVNDFQKGDIAEGYSVSREKKESFPLTVTSAQKNPTAFYLCASSLLGGDEQFFGPGTRLTVL.

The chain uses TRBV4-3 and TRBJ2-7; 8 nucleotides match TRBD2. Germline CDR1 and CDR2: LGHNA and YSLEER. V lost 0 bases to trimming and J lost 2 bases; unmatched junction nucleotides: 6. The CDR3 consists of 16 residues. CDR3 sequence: CASSQELTSVTYEQYF. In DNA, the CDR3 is TGCGCCAGCAGCCAAGAACTGACTAGCGTCACCTACGAGCAGTACTTC.

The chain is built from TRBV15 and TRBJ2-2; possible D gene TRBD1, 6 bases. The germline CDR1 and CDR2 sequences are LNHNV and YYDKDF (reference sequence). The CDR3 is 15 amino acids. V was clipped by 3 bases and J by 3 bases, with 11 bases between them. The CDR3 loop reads CATSRGAVDTGELFF. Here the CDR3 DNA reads TGTGCCACCAGCAGGGGGGCTGTCGACACCGGGGAGCTGTTTTTT.

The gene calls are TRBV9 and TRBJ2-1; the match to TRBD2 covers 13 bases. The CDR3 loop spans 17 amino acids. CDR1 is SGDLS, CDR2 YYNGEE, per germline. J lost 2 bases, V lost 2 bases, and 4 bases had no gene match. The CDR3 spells CASSVTSGRAPYNEQFF. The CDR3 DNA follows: TGTGCCAGCAGCGTCACTAGCGGGAGGGCCCCCTACAATGAGCAGTTCTTC.

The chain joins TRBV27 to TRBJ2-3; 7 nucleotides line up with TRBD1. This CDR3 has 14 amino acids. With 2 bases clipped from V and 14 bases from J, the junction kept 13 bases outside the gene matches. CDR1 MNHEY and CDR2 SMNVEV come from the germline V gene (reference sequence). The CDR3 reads CASSLLWPTGETYF. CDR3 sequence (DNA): TGTGCCAGCAGTTTACTTTGGCCCACAGGGGAAACGTATTTT.

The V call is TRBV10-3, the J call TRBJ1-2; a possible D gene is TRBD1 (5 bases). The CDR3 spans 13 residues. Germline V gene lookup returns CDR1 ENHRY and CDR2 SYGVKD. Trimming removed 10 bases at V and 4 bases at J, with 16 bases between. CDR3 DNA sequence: TGTGCCACCGCTTTTGGGGCAAGCTATGGCTACACCTTC. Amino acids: CATAFGASYGYTF.

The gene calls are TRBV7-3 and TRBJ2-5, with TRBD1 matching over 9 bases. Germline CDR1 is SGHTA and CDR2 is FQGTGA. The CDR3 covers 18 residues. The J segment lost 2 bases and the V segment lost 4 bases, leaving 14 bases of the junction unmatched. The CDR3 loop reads CASSSAPGTGLGQETQYF. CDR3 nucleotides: TGTGCCAGCAGCTCGGCCCCCGGGACAGGGTTAGGTCAAGAGACCCAGTACTTC.

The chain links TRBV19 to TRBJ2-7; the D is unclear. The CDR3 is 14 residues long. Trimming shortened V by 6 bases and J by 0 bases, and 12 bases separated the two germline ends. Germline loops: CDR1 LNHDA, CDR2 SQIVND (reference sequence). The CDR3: CASSRDLLSYEQYF. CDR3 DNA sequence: TGTGCCAGTAGCCGAGACCTCCTCTCCTACGAGCAGTACTTC.

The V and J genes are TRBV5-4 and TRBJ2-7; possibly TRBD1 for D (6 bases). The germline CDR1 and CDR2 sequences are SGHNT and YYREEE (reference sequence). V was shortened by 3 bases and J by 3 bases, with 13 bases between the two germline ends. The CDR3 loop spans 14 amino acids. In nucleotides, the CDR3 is TGTGCCAGCAGCTCGCCGGGACAACACTACGAGCAGTACTTC. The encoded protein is CASSSPGQHYEQYF.

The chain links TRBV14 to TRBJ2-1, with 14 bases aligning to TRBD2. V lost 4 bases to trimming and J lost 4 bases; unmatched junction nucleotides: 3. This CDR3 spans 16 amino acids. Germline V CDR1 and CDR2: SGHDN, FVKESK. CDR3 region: CASSRRLAGGYNEQFF. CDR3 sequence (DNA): TGTGCCAGCAGCCGTCGACTAGCGGGAGGGTACAATGAGCAGTTCTTC.

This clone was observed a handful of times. The CDR3 DNA reads TGCGCCAGCAGCTTCGGGGGGGCCACCGGGGAGCTGTTTTTT. It encodes CASSFGGATGELFF. This chain connects TRBV5-1 to TRBJ2-2, with TRBD2 matching over 8 bases. CDR1 is SGHRS, CDR2 YFSETQ, per germline. Germline trimming cut 2 bases from V and 4 bases from J; bases unmatched to any gene: 1. This CDR3 comprises 14 residues.

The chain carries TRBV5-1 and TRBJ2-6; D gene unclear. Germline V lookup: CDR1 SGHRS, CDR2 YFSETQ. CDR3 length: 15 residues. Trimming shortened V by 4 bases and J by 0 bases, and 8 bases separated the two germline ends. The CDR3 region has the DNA TGCGCCAGCAGCCCTGAACTCTCTGGGGCCAACGTCCTGACTTTC. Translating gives CASSPELSGANVLTF.

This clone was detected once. This chain's CDR3 is CASSFSGIDEQFF. The CDR3 DNA reads as TGCGCCAGCAGCTTTTCAGGGATCGATGAGCAGTTCTTC. The chain joins TRBV5-1 to TRBJ2-1, with a possible D match to TRBD1 (5 bases). V lost 2 bases and J 8 bases, leaving 11 bases between the germline ends. The length of the CDR3 is 13 residues. In germline, CDR1 is SGHRS, CDR2 YFSETQ.

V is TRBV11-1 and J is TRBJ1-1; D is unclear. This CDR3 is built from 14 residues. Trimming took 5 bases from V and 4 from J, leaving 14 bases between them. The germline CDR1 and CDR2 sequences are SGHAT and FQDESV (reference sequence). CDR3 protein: CASSTTWEGTEAFF. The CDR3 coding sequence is TGTGCCAGCAGCACTACTTGGGAGGGCACTGAAGCTTTCTTT. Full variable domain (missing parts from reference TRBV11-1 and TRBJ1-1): EAEVAQSPRYKITEKSQAVAFWCDPISGHATLYWYRQILGQGPELLVQFQDESVVDDSQLPKDRFSAERLKGVDSTLKIQPAELGDSAMYLCASSTTWEGTEAFFGQGTRLTVV.

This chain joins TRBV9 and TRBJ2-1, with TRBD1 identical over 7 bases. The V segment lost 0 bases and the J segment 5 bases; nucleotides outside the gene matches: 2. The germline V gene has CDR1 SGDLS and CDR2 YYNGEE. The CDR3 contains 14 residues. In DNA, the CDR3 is TGTGCCAGCAGCGTAGGACAGGGTCACAATGAGCAGTTCTTC. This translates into CASSVGQGHNEQFF.

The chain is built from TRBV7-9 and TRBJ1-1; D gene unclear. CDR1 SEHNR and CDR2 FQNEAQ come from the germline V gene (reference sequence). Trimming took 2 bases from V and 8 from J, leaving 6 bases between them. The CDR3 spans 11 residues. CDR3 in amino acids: CASSLSREAFF. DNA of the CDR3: TGTGCCAGCAGCTTAAGCAGGGAAGCTTTCTTT.